Following are 17 T cell receptor beta chains from one sample sequenced in a study of T cells after posttransplantation cyclophosphamide. Data came from immunoSEQ multiplex PCR; TCRdb stores just in-frame clones and leaves some out. The sample carries just over 20,000 clones, 95% to 99% recorded once. The naive gate required viable CD3+CD4+ or CD3+CD8+ cells with CCR7+CD45RA+CD45RO-CD95-CD27+CD28+ phenotype. Sequencing input: naive CD4+ T cells sorted from PBMCs. The receptors originated from a man aged 40-49 years in good health, CMV-negative, and a related stem cell transplant donor.

CDR3 sequence: CASSEARGTEAFF. In nucleotides, the CDR3 is TGTGCCAGCAGTGAGGCGCGGGGCACTGAAGCTTTCTTT. The chain recombines TRBV6-4 with TRBJ1-1; no reliable D call. The CDR3 extends over 13 amino acids. Per the germline V gene, CDR1 is MRHNA and CDR2 is SNTAGT. V was shortened by 3 bases and J by 4 bases, with 9 bases between the two germline ends.

V is TRBV28 and J is TRBJ1-5; 7 bases match TRBD1. This CDR3 comprises 14 residues. J was trimmed by 7 bases and V by 8 bases; bases with no gene match: 11. In germline, CDR1 is MDHEN, CDR2 SYDVKM. The DNA of the CDR3 is TGTGCCAGCGCCCCGGGACAGTTAAGGCAGCCCCAGCATTTT. Translation gives CASAPGQLRQPQHF.

The chain couples TRBV18 to TRBJ2-7, with D possibly TRBD1 on 6 matching bases. Germline assignment: CDR1 KGHSH and CDR2 LQKENI. There are 15 residues in the CDR3. With 1 base removed from V and 7 bases from J, the gap between germline ends came to 17 bases. CDR3 protein: CASSPLTGDPGEQYF. In nucleotides, the CDR3 is TGTGCCAGCTCACCACTGACAGGAGATCCTGGGGAGCAGTACTTC.

This chain uses TRBV7-8 with TRBJ1-6, with 9 bases lining up with TRBD1. The CDR3 contains 15 residues. Germline V gene data show CDR1 as SGHVS and CDR2 as FQNEAQ. The J segment lost 4 bases and the V segment lost 5 bases, leaving 3 bases of the junction unmatched. DNA of the CDR3: TGTGCCAGCAGCCCCGGGACAGGGTATAATTCACCCCTCCACTTT. This codes for CASSPGTGYNSPLHF. The entire variable domain, with the rest obtained from reference TRBV7-8 and TRBJ1-6, is as follows: GAGVSQSPRYKVAKRGQDVALRCDPISGHVSLFWYQQALGQGPEFLTYFQNEAQLDKSGLPSDRFFAERPEGSVSTLKIQRTQQEDSAVYLCASSPGTGYNSPLHFGNGTRLTVT.

This chain links TRBV5-1 with TRBJ2-2; D is unclear. CDR1 SGHRS and CDR2 YFSETQ come from the germline V gene. V was shortened by 7 bases and J by 6 bases, with 10 bases between the two germline ends. The CDR3 runs to 12 residues. This CDR3 is CASSPTSGELFF. DNA of the CDR3: TGCGCCAGCTCCCCGACTTCCGGGGAGCTGTTTTTT.

The rearrangement uses TRBV7-9 and TRBJ1-1; perhaps TRBD1 as D (6 bases). The CDR3 contains 13 residues. Germline V gives CDR1 SEHNR, CDR2 FQNEAQ (reference sequence). The V gene lost 1 base and the J gene lost 5 bases, with 8 bases spanning the gap. The CDR3 bases are TGTGCCAGCAGCTTAGACAGGGATACTGAAGCTTTCTTT. Protein product: CASSLDRDTEAFF. The variable domain in full, with the rest retrieved from reference TRBV7-9 and TRBJ1-1, is DTGVSQNPRHKITKRGQNVTFRCDPISEHNRLYWYRQTLGQGPEFLTYFQNEAQLEKSRLLSDRFSAERPKGSFSTLEIQRTEQGDSAMYLCASSLDRDTEAFFGQGTRLTVV.

This chain joins TRBV4-2 and TRBJ1-1; TRBD1 is a possible D gene (5 bases). CDR3 length: 13 amino acids. Germline V CDR1 and CDR2: LGHNA, YNFKEQ. V lost 3 bases, J lost 1 base, and 6 bases lay in between. The CDR3 sequence: CASSHDRNTEAFF. CDR3 sequence (DNA): TGTGCCAGCAGCCACGACAGGAACACTGAAGCTTTCTTT.

The chain is built from TRBV18 and TRBJ2-7; D might be TRBD1 (6 bases). The length of the CDR3 is 16 residues. The germline V gene has CDR1 KGHSH and CDR2 LQKENI. The germline V and J ends were trimmed by 3 bases and 1 base, with 16 bases remaining between them. As DNA, the CDR3 is TGTGCCAGCTCACCGAACGGGGCAGGGGCTTCCTACGAGCAGTACTTC. Translated, it gives CASSPNGAGASYEQYF.

This chain uses TRBV10-3 with TRBJ2-5, with TRBD1 matching 12 bases. Trimming removed 3 bases from V and 5 bases from J; junction bases left unmatched: 7. CDR3 length: 16 amino acids. From germline, CDR1 is ENHRY and CDR2 SYGVKD. The CDR3 loop reads CAISEAGTGGAETQYF. The CDR3 DNA reads TGTGCCATCAGTGAAGCCGGGACAGGGGGCGCTGAGACCCAGTACTTC.

This chain links TRBV6-4 with TRBJ2-1; 10 bases are shared with TRBD1. The CDR3 contains 15 residues. The V segment lost 6 bases and the J segment 2 bases; nucleotides outside the gene matches: 4. Germline CDR1 is MRHNA and CDR2 is SNTAGT. Written as DNA, the CDR3 is TGTGCCAGCAGGGCCGGGACAGGGGCCTACAATGAGCAGTTCTTC. As protein: CASRAGTGAYNEQFF.

The chain links TRBV10-3 to TRBJ2-5; 9 bases fit TRBD2. The J call may be incorrect, as the DNA end agrees better with TRBJ2-7. CDR3 size: 14 residues. Germline CDR1 and CDR2: ENHRY and SYGVKD. In DNA, the CDR3 is TGTGCCATCAGTGGCCCTAGCGGGAACTACGAGCAGTACTTC. This translates into CAISGPSGNYEQYF.

CDR3 amino acids: CASSVAPGRTEAFF. In nucleotides, the CDR3 is TGTGCCAGCAGCGTAGCCCCGGGTCGGACTGAAGCTTTCTTT. The chain is built from TRBV9 and TRBJ1-1; D not certain. Trimming took 0 bases from V and 5 from J, leaving 11 bases between them. The germline V gene encodes CDR1 SGDLS and CDR2 YYNGEE. The CDR3 contains 14 residues.

The chain is built from TRBV27 and TRBJ2-3; the match to TRBD2 covers 8 bases. J lost 9 bases, V lost 6 bases, and 8 bases had no gene match. Germline V CDR1 and CDR2: MNHEY, SMNVEV (reference sequence). This CDR3 comprises 13 residues. This chain's CDR3 is CASSRLASGTQYF. The DNA for the CDR3 is TGTGCCAGCAGCAGACTAGCGTCGGGGACGCAGTATTTT.

This chain connects TRBV28 to TRBJ1-2; D not resolved. V was cut by 2 bases and J by 1 base, with 8 bases left in between. Looked up from germline, CDR1 is MDHEN and CDR2 is SYDVKM. CDR3 length: 14 amino acids. The CDR3 bases are TGTGCCAGCAGTTTAGGCCGGGGTAACTATGGCTACACCTTC. Translated, it gives CASSLGRGNYGYTF.

The gene calls are TRBV15 and TRBJ1-2; D gene ambiguous. Germline V gives CDR1 LNHNV, CDR2 YYDKDF (reference sequence). Trimming cost V 3 bases and J 8 bases, with 16 bases left between them. This CDR3 has 14 amino acids. CDR3 loop: CATSRATIPGGYTF. CDR3 coding DNA: TGTGCCACCAGCAGGGCGACTATACCGGGGGGCTACACCTTC.

J is TRBJ1-1 and V is TRBV6-5; possible D gene TRBD1, 6 bases. Trimming shortened V by 6 bases and J by 3 bases, and 14 bases separated the two germline ends. Germline V gene lookup returns CDR1 MNHEY and CDR2 SVGAGI. The CDR3 runs to 14 residues. The DNA of the CDR3 is TGTGCCAGCAGCCTAGGGCAGGGGCACACTGAAGCTTTCTTT. Residues: CASSLGQGHTEAFF.

The rearrangement uses TRBV5-6 and TRBJ1-3, with no clear D. The germline gives CDR1 SGHDT, CDR2 YYEEEE. The V end lost 4 bases, the J end lost 4 bases, and 9 bases lay between the germline ends. This CDR3 contains 13 residues. CDR3: CASSQGRGNTIYF. For the CDR3, the DNA is TGTGCCAGCAGCCAAGGGAGAGGAAACACCATATATTTT.